Shown below are 23 T cell receptor beta chains from a single sample sequenced in a study of post-analysis software for immune sequencing data. Study results and caveats: Five TRBV segments were significantly more frequent in patients than in controls. TRBV5-6, TRBV5-1 and TRBV20-1 were among these segments.

Their antigens are not known. The TCR beta cDNA libraries contained unique molecular identifiers. One entry per CDR3 protein results from TCRdb running MiXCR on the PCR reads. The table lists about 820,000 distinct CDR3 sequences, roughly 50% of them singletons. Sequenced input: blood. The source is a girl aged 5-17 years with multiple sclerosis.

J is TRBJ2-7 and V is TRBV9, with TRBD1 matching 7 bases. Trimming cost V 4 bases and J 3 bases; bases outside gene matches: 7. The CDR3 length is 14 residues. Germline CDR1 reads SGDLS; CDR2 reads YYNGEE. The CDR3 loop is CASSFDRVSYEQYF. As DNA, the CDR3 is TGTGCCAGCAGCTTTGACAGGGTGAGCTACGAGCAGTACTTC.

V gene TRBV29-1 combines with J gene TRBJ2-1; TRBD2 agrees at 7 bases. Germline V gives CDR1 SQVTM, CDR2 ANQGSEA. The CDR3 sequence is 18 residues long. Trimming at V came to 4 bases and at J to 8 bases, leaving 23 bases not matched to a gene. The CDR3 here is CSVASRTSNLQGWDEQFF. Written as DNA, the CDR3 is TGCAGCGTTGCCAGTCGGACTAGTAACCTGCAAGGGTGGGATGAGCAGTTCTTC.

This clonotype was picked up a small number of times. The V call is TRBV20-1, the J call TRBJ1-2; no reliable D call. CDR1 and CDR2 from the germline V gene are DFQATT and SNEGSKA (reference sequence). The CDR3 runs to 13 residues. V was pared by 1 base and J by 3 bases, with 9 bases between. CDR3 loop: CSARVVTDYGYTF. CDR3 sequence (DNA): TGCAGTGCTAGAGTGGTTACCGACTATGGCTACACCTTC.

This clonotype was seen only a few times. DNA for the CDR3: TGCAGTGCCAAGACCGCTCAGGGACAGGGGGCTTCGGATACGCAGTATTTT. Residues: CSAKTAQGQGASDTQYF. This chain connects TRBV20-1 to TRBJ2-3; 12 bases line up with TRBD1. This CDR3 is built from 17 residues. The germline gives CDR1 DFQATT, CDR2 SNEGSKA (reference sequence). The V gene end was trimmed by 6 bases and the J gene end by 6 bases; junction bases not matched to a gene: 16.

This clonotype showed up just once. CDR3 region: CASSLGPHSSYNEQFF. CDR3 sequence (DNA): TGCGCCAGCAGCTTGGGGCCGCATAGCTCCTACAATGAGCAGTTCTTC. This chain uses TRBV5-1 with TRBJ2-1; D gene ambiguous. CDR1 and CDR2 (germline): SGHRS, YFSETQ. The ends were cut back, 0 bases at V and 0 bases at J, with 10 bases in the middle. The length of the CDR3 is 16 residues. Combining the CDR3 with reference TRBV5-1 and TRBJ2-1 gives the whole variable domain KAGVTQTPRYLIKTRGQQVTLSCSPISGHRSVSWYQQTPGQGLQFLFEYFSETQRNKGNFPGRFSGRQFSNSRSEMNVSTLELGDSALYLCASSLGPHSSYNEQFFGPGTRLTVL.

The V gene is TRBV6-6, the J gene TRBJ2-1; no definite D call. This CDR3 region has 11 residues. V lost 10 bases and J lost 4, with 8 bases in between. Per the germline V gene, CDR1 is MNHNY and CDR2 is SVGAGI (reference sequence). The CDR3 protein is CATGPYNEQFF. CDR3 coding DNA: TGTGCCACCGGGCCGTACAATGAGCAGTTCTTC.

This clonotype was recorded a few times. This chain joins TRBV5-1 and TRBJ2-7; 8 bases fit TRBD1. Germline-derived CDR1 and CDR2 are SGHRS and YFSETQ. The CDR3 length is 15 residues. V dropped 4 bases and J dropped 4; count of bases not matched to a gene: 10. CDR3 sequence reads: CASSRWTGRQYEQYF. For the CDR3, the DNA is TGCGCCAGCAGCCGGTGGACAGGGAGGCAGTACGAGCAGTACTTC. Complete variable domain (other parts from reference TRBV5-1 and TRBJ2-7): KAGVTQTPRYLIKTRGQQVTLSCSPISGHRSVSWYQQTPGQGLQFLFEYFSETQRNKGNFPGRFSGRQFSNSRSEMNVSTLELGDSALYLCASSRWTGRQYEQYFGPGTRLTVT.

The genes are TRBV24-1 and TRBJ2-2, with D maybe TRBD2 (5 bases). V gave up 9 bases and J gave up 4 bases, with 14 bases separating them. CDR3 size: 14 residues. Germline CDR1 and CDR2: KGHDR and SFDVKD. In DNA form, the CDR3 reads TGTGCCACCGCAGAGGGAACCTCCACCGGGGAGCTGTTTTTT. Translating gives CATAEGTSTGELFF.

The CDR3 here is CASRRSYSTTGGENIQYF. The CDR3 DNA is TGTGCCAGCAGGCGGTCTTACTCCACAACAGGGGGCGAAAACATTCAGTACTTC. The rearrangement uses TRBV11-2 and TRBJ2-4; 9 nucleotides align to TRBD1. CDR3 length: 18 residues. Trimming at V came to 6 bases and at J to 5 bases, leaving 17 bases not matched to a gene. The germline V gene encodes CDR1 SGHAT and CDR2 FQNNGV.

This clonotype was observed a handful of times. The chain couples TRBV14 to TRBJ2-7; tentative D call: TRBD1 (5 bases). There are 15 residues in the CDR3. The ends were cut back, 3 bases at V and 7 bases at J, with 19 bases in the middle. Germline V gene data show CDR1 as SGHDN and CDR2 as FVKESK. The CDR3 nucleotides are TGTGCCAGCAGCCATCTGGACAATCGGAACCGGGAGCAGTACTTC. Residues: CASSHLDNRNREQYF.

The chain employs TRBV12-3 or TRBV12-4 and TRBJ2-7; 11 nucleotides match TRBD2. CDR3 length equals 15 residues. V lost 5 bases to trimming and J lost 3 bases; unmatched junction nucleotides: 6. CDR3 protein: CASSPIAGGHYEQYF. Written as DNA, the CDR3 is TGTGCCAGCAGTCCAATAGCGGGGGGGCACTACGAGCAGTACTTC.

This clonotype was seen only once. This chain uses TRBV20-1 with TRBJ2-7; the D is unclear. The germline V gene encodes CDR1 DFQATT and CDR2 SNEGSKA (reference sequence). This CDR3 has 16 residues. The V end lost 0 bases, the J end lost 2 bases, and 17 bases lay between the germline ends. CDR3 residues: CSAREPLVGSAYEQYF. CDR3 sequence (DNA): TGCAGTGCTAGAGAACCTTTGGTAGGGTCTGCCTACGAGCAGTACTTC.

The V call is TRBV5-1, the J call TRBJ2-7; no firm D call. The CDR3 has 13 residues. V lost 6 bases to trimming and J lost 5 bases, with 15 bases between them. CDR1 is SGHRS, CDR2 YFSETQ, per germline. In DNA form, the CDR3 reads TGCGCCAGCAAGGACCAGAACGTCAACGAGCAGTACTTC. Translation: CASKDQNVNEQYF.

The rearrangement uses TRBV10-1 and TRBJ2-1; D remains ambiguous. Germline V gene sequence: CDR1 WNHNN, CDR2 SYGVQD (reference sequence). This CDR3 region has 13 residues. V was trimmed by 2 bases and J by 12 bases, leaving 14 bases between them. The CDR3 loop reads CASSERRQLGQFF. Here the CDR3 DNA reads TGCGCCAGCAGTGAGAGAAGGCAGCTTGGGCAGTTCTTC.

This chain joins TRBV29-1 and TRBJ2-7, with TRBD1 matching over 7 bases. The trim removed 8 bases at V and 7 bases at J, leaving 11 bases unmatched. CDR3 length equals 12 residues. Germline CDR1 is SQVTM and CDR2 is ANQGSEA. The CDR3 spells CSTRTGLEEQYF. DNA of the CDR3: TGCAGCACCAGGACAGGCCTCGAGGAGCAGTACTTC.

The chain recombines TRBV6-1 with TRBJ2-7; 7 bases line up with TRBD1. V lost 6 bases to trimming and J lost 7 bases; unmatched junction nucleotides: 15. The CDR3 runs to 15 residues. Germline loops: CDR1 MNHNS, CDR2 SASEGT. In DNA form, the CDR3 reads TGTGCCAGCAGCCGACAGGGACACGGGGCAGGGGAGCAGTACTTC. Translation gives CASSRQGHGAGEQYF.

This clonotype was observed once. V usage is TRBV29-1 and J usage is TRBJ2-4, with 7 bases that match TRBD1. V dropped 6 bases and J dropped 13; count of bases not matched to a gene: 18. Germline loops: CDR1 SQVTM, CDR2 ANQGSEA. The length of the CDR3 is 14 residues. In nucleotides, the CDR3 is TGCAGCGTCTCTTGGGGGACAGCCTCCTACGGGCAGTACTTC. It translates to CSVSWGTASYGQYF.

The chain combines TRBV12-3 or TRBV12-4 with TRBJ2-7; D might be TRBD2 (7 bases). V was trimmed by 3 bases and J by 1 base, leaving 19 bases between them. The CDR3 runs 17 residues. The CDR3 protein is CASSFGEAGTNSYEQYF. The DNA of the CDR3 is TGTGCCAGCAGTTTTGGGGAAGCGGGGACAAATTCCTACGAGCAGTACTTC.

The V and J genes are TRBV5-6 and TRBJ2-1; D uncertain. V was shortened by 2 bases and J by 8 bases, with 17 bases between the two germline ends. Looked up from germline, CDR1 is SGHDT and CDR2 is YYEEEE. The CDR3 is 15 amino acids. The CDR3 nucleotides are TGTGCCAGCAGCTTCACGGCCCGTGTCGTCGATGAGCAGTTCTTC. Encoded protein: CASSFTARVVDEQFF.

The rearrangement joins TRBV20-1 to TRBJ2-1, with TRBD1 identical over 9 bases. CDR3 size: 18 residues. The V gene's germline CDR1 is DFQATT and CDR2 SNEGSKA (reference sequence). V was clipped by 4 bases and J by 4 bases; unmatched bases: 17. CDR3 sequence: CSATKPLQGALRYNEQFF. The CDR3 nucleotides read TGCAGTGCTACCAAACCTCTACAGGGGGCCCTTCGGTACAATGAGCAGTTCTTC.

This sequence joins TRBV9 and TRBJ2-4; possible D gene TRBD2, 6 bases. The end of the DNA fits TRBJ2-7 better, so the J call may be wrong. Per the germline V gene, CDR1 is SGDLS and CDR2 is YYNGEE. The CDR3 is made up of 15 amino acids. The CDR3 spells CASSVAPGLNHEQYF. CDR3 DNA sequence: TGTGCCAGCAGCGTAGCCCCGGGACTCAACCACGAGCAGTACTTC.

This clonotype appeared a few times. This sequence joins TRBV12-3 or TRBV12-4 and TRBJ2-7; the match to TRBD2 covers 7 bases. The assigned J gene may be wrong: the sequence end matches TRBJ2-5 better. CDR3 length: 14 amino acids. The CDR3 here is CASSTRLAEETQYF. The CDR3 nucleotides are TGTGCCAGCTCCACGAGACTAGCCGAGGAGACCCAGTACTTC.

This sequence joins TRBV6-2 or TRBV6-3 and TRBJ2-1; perhaps TRBD2 as D (5 bases). V dropped 6 bases and J dropped 2 bases, with 17 bases sitting between them. This CDR3 is 16 amino acids long. The germline V gene encodes CDR1 MNHEY and CDR2 SVGEGT. CDR3 loop: CASRDQSGYAYNEQFF. The CDR3 nucleotides are TGTGCCAGCAGGGACCAAAGCGGTTACGCCTACAATGAGCAGTTCTTC.